This T cell receptor (beta chain) is drawn from a study of blood T cell repertoires in COVID-19 (dated by TCRdb to the early 2020s). With respect to the entire study: Collaborator samples came from the United States, Italy and Spain and covered acute and convalescent phases of COVID-19. Where HLA class I and class II types were available, the types were taken from metadata supplied by the sample provider, not from assay-based typing. The prospective study material was composed of cDNA or gDNA derived from T cells, B-cell-depleted T cells, or PBMCs. A freely available public database, intended as a resource for researchers studying the immune response to SARS-CoV-2, is where the repertoires were released. Subjects who had been exposed to COVID-19, were actively infected with it, or had recovered from it provided the deeply sampled blood TCRbeta repertoires that made up the dataset. Samples came from the ongoing ImmuneRACE study (first 160 participants) plus 1,254 subjects from 6 global collaborators. The sample metadata nearly always contained a de-identified subject ID, COVID-19 status, age in years and sex.

Points on this clone: Its antigen remains undetermined. It has no much larger one-base neighbor in the sample; base qualities were not kept.

Broader findings and caveats from the paper: Clinical and demographic metadata were provided uncurated, with the amount varying by source and participant.

TCRbeta CDR3 regions were amplified from genomic DNA using the immunoSEQ Assay, a bias-controlled multiplex PCR. Per the authors' processing: Within the assay, amplification of reference gene primers was used to estimate how many nucleated cells each sample contained. To quantify the absolute abundance of each unique TCRbeta CDR3 rearrangement, sequence reads were collapsed and filtered. For each sample, productive Simpson clonality was calculated by taking the square root of Simpson's diversity index across productive rearrangements. TCRdb took this table from immuneACCESS and kept in-frame rearrangements with V and J called. Such tables lack part of the clones; where checked against another copy, unresolved V genes explain under half of the gap, and the rest is unexplained. V and J calls and clone size are as listed in that table; D and trimming were resolved from the DNA. This sample comprises about 21,000 clones, 80% to 90% of them detected only once. The ten largest clonotypes hold 20% to 30% of the sample.

Whole blood was collected in K2EDTA tubes by collaborating institutions according to the institutions' own protocols. Collaborator samples were shipped for TCRbeta analysis as frozen whole blood, isolated PBMCs, or DNA extracted from either sample type. Looking up the germline V gene (reference sequence) yields CDR1 WNHNN and CDR2 SYGVQD. The CDR3 contains 18 residues, cysteine and phenylalanine counted. Only the CDR3 DNA is retained, 54 bases long and in frame from the first base. The junction shows trimming of 8 bases on V and 0 bases on J, and the gene matches do not reach 16 bases of it. This chain is built from TRBV10-1 and TRBJ2-1; TRBD2 aligns with 7 central bases. The source of this sequence is a human donor with active COVID-19. The donor label of this sample is uncertain. The specimen sequenced was peripheral blood. The DNA is TGCGCCAGCGGAATGATTTACCGGGGCGGGGGCTCCTACAATGAGCAGTTCTTC. It encodes CASGMIYRGGGSYNEQFF.